This T cell receptor (beta chain) stems from a study of blood T cell repertoires in COVID-19. Across the whole study: Italy, Spain and the United States were the sources of the convalescent and acute COVID-19 samples.

Per the original methods: Estimates of nucleated cell counts were drawn from the amplification of reference gene primers. The table came from immunoSEQ multiplex PCR; TCRdb's copy has only in-frame clones and leaves some out. Clonal size and the V and J genes are those of that table, whereas D and trimming came from the DNA. This table has approximately 100,000 clones, 88% appearing once. J gave up 4 bases and V 3 bases, and 3 bases lay outside the gene matches. The CDR3 loop spans 15 amino acids. Germline assignment: CDR1 SGHTA and CDR2 FQGTGA. The clonotype was recovered from a woman between 55 and 75 years old with acute or convalescent COVID-19. The source material was peripheral blood. The chain couples TRBV7-3 to TRBJ2-1; 10 bases are shared with TRBD2. DNA of the CDR3: TGTGCCAGCAGCTTCCATAGCGGGAGGTACAATGAGCAGTTCTTC. Translation gives CASSFHSGRYNEQFF.